The 5 T cell receptor beta chains below come from one sample, sequenced in a study of blood T cell repertoires in COVID-19. This table comes from immunoSEQ multiplex PCR, and its TCRdb copy is limited to in-frame clones, with some not included. The sample includes some 80,000 clones, more than 70% of them seen just once. The sample comprised peripheral blood. Receptor source: a human donor in a cohort sampled during active COVID-19.

This chain links TRBV24-1 with TRBJ1-2; 7 nucleotides align to TRBD1. In germline, CDR1 is KGHDR, CDR2 SFDVKD. CDR3 length: 14 amino acids. V lost 4 bases and J lost 7; bases outside the gene matches: 8. DNA for the CDR3: TGTGCCACCAGTGAGTCAGACAGGGAAGTTGGCTACACCTTC. Protein sequence: CATSESDREVGYTF.

The chain employs TRBV18 and TRBJ1-2, with D perhaps matching TRBD1 (5 bases). Germline V gene lookup returns CDR1 KGHSH and CDR2 LQKENI. V was shortened by 2 bases and J by 3 bases, with 13 bases between the two germline ends. This CDR3 region has 15 residues. CDR3 protein: CASSPTGGEYYGYTF. Here the CDR3 DNA reads TGTGCCAGCTCACCAACCGGAGGGGAGTACTATGGCTACACCTTC. The full variable domain, its missing parts supplied by reference TRBV18 and TRBJ1-2, is NAGVMQNPRHLVRRRGQEARLRCSPMKGHSHVYWYRQLPEEGLKFMVYLQKENIIDESGMPKERFSAEFPKEGPSILRIQQVVRGDSAAYFCASSPTGGEYYGYTFGSGTRLTVV.

The CDR3, as DNA: TGCGCCAGCAGCCGGGACTACCAATACACAGATACGCAGTATTTT. Its protein product is CASSRDYQYTDTQYF. The V and J genes are TRBV4-3 and TRBJ2-3; TRBD2 agrees at 7 bases. The germline CDR1 and CDR2 sequences are LGHNA and YSLEER. Unmatched junction bases numbered 6, after V lost 4 bases and J lost 2 bases. The CDR3 sequence is 15 residues long.

This rearrangement joins TRBV5-1 to TRBJ2-1; 9 nucleotides agree with TRBD1. This CDR3 region has 14 residues. The trim removed 4 bases at V and 6 bases at J, leaving 5 bases unmatched. CDR1 is SGHRS and CDR2 is YFSETQ in the germline V gene. CDR3 bases: TGCGCCAGCAGCCCGGGACAGGGCAGCAATGAGCAGTTCTTC. Protein sequence: CASSPGQGSNEQFF.

V gene TRBV6-2 or TRBV6-3 combines with J gene TRBJ1-2; a possible D gene is TRBD1 (5 bases). Trimming removed 2 bases from V and 4 bases from J, with 14 bases in between. CDR1 and CDR2 from the germline V gene are MNHEY and SVGEGT. This CDR3 has 15 residues. CDR3 in DNA: TGTGCCAGCAGTTACCAGGGCCGAGGAACCTATGGCTACACCTTC. Residues: CASSYQGRGTYGYTF.